The 16 T cell receptor beta chains below all came from one sample that was sequenced in a study of T-cell reconstitution after alpha-beta-depleted transplantation in children (dated by TCRdb to the mid-2010s). The receptor library was made with PCR. Instrument on record: Illumina HiSeq 2500. Molecular barcoding was employed in the preparation of TCR libraries, with unique molecular identifiers being used to normalize TCRbeta repertoire quantification. TCRdb reprocessing: public reads trimmed at Q25 with fastp, clones called with MiXCR, in-frame beta chains kept. For every CDR3 protein sequence, its rows merge into one entry that carries the most common genes and DNA. This sample has hundreds of thousands of distinct CDR3 sequences in its table, and around 18% of those were observed once. Together, the top ten hold approximately 3% of the sample. The sequenced sample was PBMCs from the stem cell graft donor, obtained from the stem cell graft. The source of these receptors is a human donor who donated a stem cell graft to a child with acute lymphoblastic leukemia.

This clonotype has only a few counts. The V call is TRBV4-2, the J call TRBJ2-7; TRBD2 agrees at 8 bases. Germline CDR1 reads LGHNA; CDR2 reads YNFKEQ. J gave up 3 bases and V 0 bases, and 4 bases lay outside the gene matches. This CDR3 is built from 15 residues. As DNA, the CDR3 is TGTGCCAGCAGCCAAGATAGGAGCGGGGGCTACGAGCAGTACTTC. It is translated as CASSQDRSGGYEQYF.

This sequence joins TRBV19 and TRBJ2-2; 7 bases align to TRBD1. The CDR3 is made up of 15 amino acids. Germline trimming cut 1 base from V and 7 bases from J; bases unmatched to any gene: 6. Germline CDR1 is LNHDA and CDR2 is SQIVND (reference sequence). The CDR3 protein is CASSIVDRVNGELFF. The CDR3 DNA follows: TGTGCCAGTAGTATAGTCGACAGGGTTAACGGGGAGCTGTTTTTT.

The chain links TRBV27 to TRBJ1-2, with D possibly TRBD1 on 5 matching bases. Germline lookup yields CDR1 MNHEY and CDR2 SMNVEV (reference sequence). There are 15 residues in the CDR3. V was shortened by 7 bases and J by 3 bases, with 18 bases between the two germline ends. This chain's CDR3 is CASNSLSGGDYGYTF. The CDR3 DNA is TGTGCCAGCAACTCCCTGAGCGGGGGGGACTATGGCTACACCTTC.

This clonotype appeared a few times. CDR3 loop: CSARGLRDRRGANVLTF. The CDR3 nucleotides are TGCAGTGCTAGAGGGCTACGGGACAGGCGGGGGGCCAACGTCCTGACTTTC. The J gene is TRBJ2-6, the V gene TRBV20-1; the match to TRBD1 covers 8 bases. This CDR3 contains 17 residues. The ends lost 1 base at V and 4 bases at J; junction bases unmatched: 9. CDR1 and CDR2 from the germline V gene are DFQATT and SNEGSKA (reference sequence).

The chain recombines TRBV3-1 with TRBJ2-1, with D perhaps being TRBD1 or TRBD2 (5 bases each). Per germline, CDR1 LGHDT and CDR2 YNNKEL (reference sequence). The CDR3 runs to 17 residues. Trimming removed 0 bases at V and 6 bases at J, with 18 bases between. The CDR3 nucleotides read TGTGCCAGCAGCCAAGATCGGAGGAGGACACTAAGCAATGAGCAGTTCTTC. Encoded protein: CASSQDRRRTLSNEQFF.

The V call is TRBV5-5, the J call TRBJ1-5; D not resolved. The CDR3 length is 16 residues. Deletions cut 0 bases from V and 2 bases from J, with 12 bases between. CDR1 is SGHKS and CDR2 is YYEKEE in the germline V gene (reference sequence). This CDR3 is CASSLGAHPGNQPQHF. The CDR3 coding sequence is TGTGCCAGCAGCTTGGGGGCGCATCCGGGCAATCAGCCCCAGCATTTT.

This clonotype was observed a handful of times. The chain links TRBV7-9 to TRBJ2-3; 10 bases agree with TRBD2. Germline CDR1 is SEHNR and CDR2 is FQNEAQ (reference sequence). The CDR3 loop spans 16 amino acids. V was pared by 1 base and J by 7 bases, with 8 bases of the junction left unmatched. CDR3 protein: CASSLVPAGGPNTQYF. The DNA for the CDR3 is TGTGCCAGCAGCTTAGTTCCAGCGGGAGGGCCGAATACGCAGTATTTT.

This rearrangement joins TRBV5-1 to TRBJ2-1; D possibly corresponds to TRBD1 (6 bases). V was clipped by 4 bases and J by 7 bases, with 9 bases between them. The CDR3 extends over 12 amino acids. Germline lookup yields CDR1 SGHRS and CDR2 YFSETQ. CDR3 residues: CASSTTGNEQFF. The CDR3 DNA reads TGCGCCAGCAGCACGACAGGAAATGAGCAGTTCTTC.

V and J are TRBV13 and TRBJ2-3; TRBD1 is a possible D gene (6 bases). V was cut by 2 bases and J by 0 bases, with 9 bases left in between. CDR3 length: 15 residues. Germline loops: CDR1 PRHDT, CDR2 FYEKMQ (reference sequence). The chain's CDR3 is CASSLSRGSTDTQYF. The CDR3 coding sequence is TGTGCCAGCAGCTTATCGAGGGGGAGCACAGATACGCAGTATTTT.

The gene calls are TRBV5-1 and TRBJ1-1; the match to TRBD1 covers 7 bases. CDR3 size: 14 residues. CDR1 and CDR2 from the germline V gene are SGHRS and YFSETQ. J lost 8 bases, V lost 0 bases, and 7 bases had no gene match. CDR3 nucleotide sequence: TGCGCCAGCAGCTTGGTAGTCGACAGGGACGAAGCTTTCTTT. It translates to CASSLVVDRDEAFF.

The chain is built from TRBV7-3 and TRBJ2-1; maybe TRBD2 (5 bases). Trimming removed 8 bases at V and 0 bases at J, with 20 bases between. Germline-derived CDR1 and CDR2 are SGHTA and FQGTGA. The length of the CDR3 is 17 residues. DNA of the CDR3: TGTGCCAGCGGCCGGACCAGCGGAACCTACTCCTACAATGAGCAGTTCTTC. It specifies CASGRTSGTYSYNEQFF.

This clonotype has just a few counts. The gene calls are TRBV29-1 and TRBJ2-1, with D tentatively TRBD2 (5 bases). The CDR3 covers 18 residues. Looked up from germline, CDR1 is SQVTM and CDR2 is ANQGSEA. The ends were cut back, 6 bases at V and 0 bases at J, with 24 bases in the middle. CDR3 DNA: TGCAGCGTGCGGAGGACTCCCCGATCTGTGAGCTCCTACAATGAGCAGTTCTTC. Protein product: CSVRRTPRSVSSYNEQFF.

The genes are TRBV13 and TRBJ2-7, with D uncertain. This CDR3 comprises 13 residues. CDR1 is PRHDT and CDR2 is FYEKMQ in the germline V gene (reference sequence). V shed 5 bases and J shed 5 bases, with 13 bases lying between them. CDR3: CASSAEASHEQYF. The CDR3 coding sequence is TGTGCCAGCAGCGCCGAAGCCAGTCACGAGCAGTACTTC.

This clonotype was counted between two and nine times. The chain recombines TRBV5-1 with TRBJ2-4, with a tentative D call TRBD2 (6 bases). The CDR3 loop spans 14 amino acids. Trimming stripped 5 bases from V and 3 bases from J, with 12 bases between. Germline lookup yields CDR1 SGHRS and CDR2 YFSETQ. CDR3 DNA sequence: TGCGCCAGCAGGTTTTCGGGGGACAAAAACATTCAGTACTTC. The encoded protein is CASRFSGDKNIQYF.

This clonotype turned up a few times. This chain joins TRBV7-9 and TRBJ2-6; 9 bases match TRBD1. With 4 bases clipped from V and 4 bases from J, the junction kept 8 bases outside the gene matches. There are 17 residues in the CDR3. CDR1 is SEHNR and CDR2 is FQNEAQ in the germline V gene (reference sequence). The CDR3 here is CASSSGTGLVGANVLTF. The CDR3 coding sequence is TGTGCCAGCAGCTCCGGGACAGGGTTGGTAGGGGCCAACGTCCTGACTTTC.

The chain joins TRBV5-1 to TRBJ1-5, with D unresolved. Germline V gene lookup returns CDR1 SGHRS and CDR2 YFSETQ. This CDR3 is built from 15 residues. Trimming took off 1 base at V and 4 bases at J, with 12 bases between the two ends. CDR3 loop: CASSLFPEINQPQHF. Written as DNA, the CDR3 is TGCGCCAGCAGCTTGTTTCCGGAGATTAATCAGCCCCAGCATTTT.